This T cell receptor (beta chain) is from a study of T-cell reconstitution after alpha-beta-depleted transplantation in children (dated by TCRdb to between 2015 and 2016). Turning to the overall study: Using TCR repertoire profiling, the study followed T-cell immune reconstitution in a quantitative way in children after TCRalphabeta/CD19-depleted allogeneic hematopoietic cell transplantation. Study-level results and caveats: In some patients, high TCRbeta diversity at day 60 was attributed to recipient T cells and intrathymic progenitors that had survived conditioning. The apparently early recovery of alphabetaT-cell counts about two months after transplant reportedly depended on only several hundred rapidly expanded clones that came from non-depleted graft cells. Over subsequent months, a decline in hyperexpanded clone frequencies was noted, and after one year, T-cell counts and TCRbeta diversity were mostly ascribed to newly produced T cells.

The treatment or condition label for this specimen denotes: allogeneic hematopoietic cell transplantation with graft depleted of TCRalphabeta T cells and CD19 B cells. Transplant recipients were children who received TCRalphabeta/CD19-depleted allogeneic hematopoietic cell grafts. Library creation used PCR. The sequencing machine was an Illumina HiSeq 2500. To normalize quantification of the TCRbeta repertoire, the TCR libraries were built with molecular barcoding that relied on unique molecular identifiers. Clones were called with MiXCR by TCRdb after fastp trimmed the public reads at Q25, and only in-frame beta chains were retained. Identical CDR3 proteins give one entry, which carries the most common genes and DNA. Recorded for this sample are 180,000 or so distinct CDR3 sequences; about 6% of them occurred a single time. The biggest ten clones account for just over 4.5% of the sample. Via the germline V gene (reference sequence), CDR1 is LGHDT and CDR2 YNNKEL. At the junction V is shortened by 1 base and J by 2 bases, with 12 bases in between. Taken from cysteine to valine, the CDR3 has 15 residues. Just the 45-base CDR3 DNA is kept, in frame starting at base 1.

As for this clonotype: Its binding antigen is unknown. One base away lies a much larger clone, so this may be a sequencing read error.

Specimen: PBMCs, collected before TCRalphabeta/CD19-depleted stem cell transplant. This sequence was found in a girl in the first two years of life with combined immunodeficiency, due to receive a stem cell transplant. The rearrangement joined TRBV3-1 to TRBJ2-7, with the D call perhaps TRBD1 or TRBD2, as 5 bases match in each case. At the DNA level, the sequence is TGTGCCAGCAGCCAAGCCGGGACCAGCACCTACGAGCAGTACGTC. Protein translation: CASSQAGTSTYEQYV.